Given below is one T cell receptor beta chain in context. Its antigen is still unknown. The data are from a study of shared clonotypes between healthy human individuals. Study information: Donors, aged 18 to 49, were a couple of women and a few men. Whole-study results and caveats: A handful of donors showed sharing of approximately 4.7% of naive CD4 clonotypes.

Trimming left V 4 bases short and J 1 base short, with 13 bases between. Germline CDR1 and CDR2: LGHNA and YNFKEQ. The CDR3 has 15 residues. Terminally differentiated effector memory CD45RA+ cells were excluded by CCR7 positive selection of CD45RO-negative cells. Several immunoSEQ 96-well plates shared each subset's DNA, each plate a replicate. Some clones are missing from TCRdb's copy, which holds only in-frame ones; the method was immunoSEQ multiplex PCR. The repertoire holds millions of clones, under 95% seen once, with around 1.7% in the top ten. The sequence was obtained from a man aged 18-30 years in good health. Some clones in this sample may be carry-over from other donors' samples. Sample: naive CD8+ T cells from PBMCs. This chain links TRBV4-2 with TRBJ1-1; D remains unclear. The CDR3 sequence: CASSPSGWSNTEAFF. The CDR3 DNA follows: TGTGCCAGCAGCCCATCTGGTTGGTCGAACACTGAAGCTTTCTTT.